The 21 T cell receptor beta chains below all came from one sample that was sequenced in a study of cytomegalovirus exposure and HLA in healthy donors. PCR used 60 Vbeta primers and 13 Jbeta primers. Profiling relied on immunoSEQ multiplex PCR, and the TCRdb table lists in-frame clones only, not all of them. The sample has some 98,000 clones; roughly 76% are singletons. Specimen: PBMCs. The receptor source for this set is a man aged 45-65 years in good health and CMV-seronegative.

J is TRBJ2-6 and V is TRBV7-3; tentatively, D is TRBD1 (5 bases). Trimming stripped 4 bases from V and 4 bases from J, with 20 bases between. CDR1 SGHTA and CDR2 FQGTGA come from the germline V gene. This CDR3 region has 18 residues. The CDR3, as DNA: TGTGCCAGCAGCTCCGCGTATCTAACAGGCAGGGGGGCCAACGTCCTGACTTTC. It specifies CASSSAYLTGRGANVLTF. Complete variable domain (other parts from reference TRBV7-3 and TRBJ2-6): GAGVSQTPSNKVTEKGKYVELRCDPISGHTALYWYRQSLGQGPEFLIYFQGTGAADDSGLPNDRFFAVRPEGSVSTLKIQRTERGDSAVYLCASSSAYLTGRGANVLTFGAGSRLTVL.

This rearrangement joins TRBV2 to TRBJ1-2; D gene unclear. The germline V gene encodes CDR1 SNHLY and CDR2 FYNNEI. Trimming removed 2 bases at V and 0 bases at J, with 19 bases between. CDR3 length: 18 residues. The CDR3 bases are TGTGCCAGCAGTGAATTTTGGGTCGGAGAATCAGCTAACTATGGCTACACCTTC. Encoded protein: CASSEFWVGESANYGYTF.

The chain combines TRBV29-1 with TRBJ1-2, with 7 bases aligning to TRBD1. Germline V gives CDR1 SQVTM, CDR2 ANQGSEA. V lost 6 bases to trimming and J lost 1 base; unmatched junction nucleotides: 5. There are 13 residues in the CDR3. CDR3 sequence reads: CSVYRGINYGYTF. The CDR3 DNA reads as TGCAGCGTATACAGGGGCATTAACTATGGCTACACCTTC.

V and J are TRBV7-9 and TRBJ2-5; no definite D call. With the DNA end fitting TRBJ2-7 better, the J assignment may be wrong. The CDR3 length is 11 residues. CDR1 is SEHNR, CDR2 FQNEAQ, per germline (reference sequence). CDR3 DNA sequence: TGTGCCAGCACCAACCGAGCCGAGCAGTACTTC. Translated, it gives CASTNRAEQYF.

This clone has more than one count but fewer than ten. The CDR3 bases are TGCAGCTCCAGGGCTTCGGCCTTTCAAAACACAGATACGCAGTATTTT. Translation gives CSSRASAFQNTDTQYF. The V call is TRBV29-1, the J call TRBJ2-3, with D tentatively TRBD1 (5 bases). The CDR3 sequence is 16 residues long. Germline V gene lookup returns CDR1 SQVTM and CDR2 ANQGSEA. The V gene lost 8 bases and the J gene lost 2 bases, with 23 bases spanning the gap.

The chain uses TRBV11-2 and TRBJ2-2; 8 bases fit TRBD2. Germline CDR1 reads SGHAT; CDR2 reads FQNNGV. This CDR3 comprises 13 residues. Unmatched junction bases numbered 3, after V lost 3 bases and J lost 9 bases. The chain's CDR3 is CASSFGGRRELFF. DNA for the CDR3: TGTGCCAGCAGCTTTGGCGGGAGGAGGGAGCTGTTTTTT.

The sample holds a few counts of this clone. CDR3: CSVEAGNEQYF. DNA for the CDR3: TGCAGCGTTGAAGCAGGGAACGAGCAGTACTTC. The rearrangement uses TRBV29-1 and TRBJ2-7; possibly TRBD1 for D (5 bases). Germline-derived CDR1 and CDR2 are SQVTM and ANQGSEA. Trimming removed 1 base from V and 5 bases from J, with 6 bases in between. This CDR3 region has 11 residues.

This clone appeared a few times. The chain employs TRBV6-1 and TRBJ2-7; 10 bases line up with TRBD2. CDR1 is MNHNS and CDR2 is SASEGT in the germline V gene. Germline trimming cut 3 bases from V and 2 bases from J; bases unmatched to any gene: 4. The CDR3 is 15 residues long. CDR3 amino acids: CASSERTSGAYEQYF. Here the CDR3 DNA reads TGTGCCAGCAGTGAGCGGACTAGCGGAGCCTACGAGCAGTACTTC.

The CDR3 is CASSQDPSGGYNEQFF. For the CDR3, the DNA is TGTGCCAGCAGCCAAGATCCTAGCGGGGGTTACAATGAGCAGTTCTTC. The genes are TRBV4-2 and TRBJ2-1, with 10 bases aligning to TRBD2. The CDR3 runs to 16 residues. Trimming took 0 bases from V and 4 from J; bases not matched to a gene: 3. CDR1 LGHNA and CDR2 YNFKEQ come from the germline V gene.

The rearrangement uses TRBV2 and TRBJ1-1; TRBD1 matches at 9 bases. This CDR3 is 16 amino acids long. Germline V gives CDR1 SNHLY, CDR2 FYNNEI. V lost 6 bases to trimming and J lost 7 bases; unmatched junction nucleotides: 15. This CDR3 reads CASRDSFRTGANEAFF. The CDR3 bases are TGTGCCAGCAGGGACTCTTTTCGGACAGGGGCTAATGAAGCTTTCTTT.

The chain couples TRBV6-5 to TRBJ1-1; D perhaps matches TRBD1 (6 bases). Germline V gene data show CDR1 as MNHEY and CDR2 as SVGAGI. This CDR3 comprises 15 residues. Between the trimmed V and J ends, which lost 0 bases and 4 bases, there was a span of 12 bases. CDR3 residues: CASSYSGQHRTEAFF. The CDR3 nucleotides are TGTGCCAGCAGTTACTCCGGACAGCACCGCACTGAAGCTTTCTTT.

The genes are TRBV5-1 and TRBJ2-3, with D perhaps TRBD2 (6 bases). V shed 3 bases and J shed 2 bases, with 13 bases lying between them. Germline lookup yields CDR1 SGHRS and CDR2 YFSETQ. The CDR3 totals 15 residues. CDR3 DNA sequence: TGCGCCAGCAGCTATGGCGGACTATCCACAGATACGCAGTATTTT. It codes for CASSYGGLSTDTQYF.

CDR3 loop: CASSFARAGEQYF. The CDR3, as DNA: TGTGCCAGCAGTTTTGCGAGGGCAGGCGAGCAGTACTTC. This chain links TRBV27 with TRBJ2-7; D may be TRBD2 (5 bases). Trimming shortened V by 3 bases and J by 6 bases, and 12 bases separated the two germline ends. The CDR3 is 13 residues long. Germline V CDR1 and CDR2: MNHEY, SMNVEV (reference sequence).

The V and J genes are TRBV11-2 and TRBJ2-7; TRBD1 might be the D (5 bases). V shed 5 bases and J shed 4 bases, with 15 bases lying between them. CDR1 and CDR2 from the germline V gene are SGHAT and FQNNGV. This CDR3 contains 14 residues. CDR3 bases: TGTGCCAGCAGCGCCCGGGCGCAGGGATACGAGCAGTACTTC. This sequence encodes CASSARAQGYEQYF.

J is TRBJ2-7 and V is TRBV11-2; D is perhaps TRBD1 (5 bases). Germline V lookup: CDR1 SGHAT, CDR2 FQNNGV. CDR3 size: 15 residues. Trimming pared 1 base from V and 2 bases from J, leaving 12 bases between. CDR3 nucleotide sequence: TGTGCCAGCAGCTTAGTTCTAGGGGCAGCCTACGAGCAGTACTTC. Amino acid sequence: CASSLVLGAAYEQYF.

The CDR3 sequence: CASSLYPAGGRTDTQYF. Here the CDR3 DNA reads TGTGCCAGCAGTTTATATCCGGCGGGGGGTCGCACAGATACGCAGTATTTT. V and J are TRBV27 and TRBJ2-3; 8 nucleotides match TRBD2. V gave up 1 base and J gave up 1 base; unmatched junction bases: 7. CDR1 MNHEY and CDR2 SMNVEV come from the germline V gene (reference sequence). CDR3 length equals 17 residues.

V is TRBV2 and J is TRBJ2-7, with D tentatively TRBD1 (6 bases). The CDR3 has 11 amino acids. Deletions cut 9 bases from V and 2 bases from J, with 8 bases between. The germline V gene encodes CDR1 SNHLY and CDR2 FYNNEI. For the CDR3, the DNA is TGTGCCAGTAGACAGGCCTACGAGCAGTACTTC. Amino acid sequence: CASRQAYEQYF.

This chain links TRBV7-2 with TRBJ1-5; D not certain. V was trimmed by 4 bases and J by 6 bases, leaving 13 bases between them. CDR3 length equals 14 residues. CDR1 is SGHTA, CDR2 FQGNSA, per germline. DNA of the CDR3: TGTGCCAGCAGCTGGAGCGACGGAGCTCAGCCCCAGCATTTT. This translates into CASSWSDGAQPQHF. The full variable domain, completed using reference TRBV7-2 and TRBJ1-5, is GAGVSQSPSNKVTEKGKDVELRCDPISGHTALYWYRQSLGQGLEFLIYFQGNSAPDKSGLPSDRFSAERTGGSVSTLTIQRTQQEDSAVYLCASSWSDGAQPQHFGDGTRLSIL.

This clone was detected once. The V gene is TRBV29-1, the J gene TRBJ2-5; no reliable D call. The J call could be wrong; TRBJ2-7 is a better fit for the DNA end. CDR3 length: 11 amino acids. Germline V gene sequence: CDR1 SQVTM, CDR2 ANQGSEA. The CDR3 here is CSVESSYEQYF. The DNA for the CDR3 is TGCAGCGTTGAAAGCTCCTACGAGCAGTACTTC.

This clone turned up a few times. The rearrangement links TRBV6-5 to TRBJ1-6; 9 nucleotides match TRBD1. The CDR3 length is 13 residues. Germline V gene sequence: CDR1 MNHEY, CDR2 SVGAGI. J lost 10 bases, V lost 5 bases, and 3 bases had no gene match. The CDR3 sequence: CASSPGTGSPLHF. The DNA of the CDR3 is TGTGCCAGCAGTCCCGGGACAGGGTCACCCCTCCACTTT.

V is TRBV4-2 and J is TRBJ2-3, with unresolved D. CDR3 length: 13 amino acids. CDR1 and CDR2 from the germline V gene are LGHNA and YNFKEQ. V shed 1 base and J shed 7 bases, with 9 bases lying between them. DNA of the CDR3: TGTGCCAGCAGCCAAGGTGGAGAATATACGCAGTATTTT. It translates to CASSQGGEYTQYF.